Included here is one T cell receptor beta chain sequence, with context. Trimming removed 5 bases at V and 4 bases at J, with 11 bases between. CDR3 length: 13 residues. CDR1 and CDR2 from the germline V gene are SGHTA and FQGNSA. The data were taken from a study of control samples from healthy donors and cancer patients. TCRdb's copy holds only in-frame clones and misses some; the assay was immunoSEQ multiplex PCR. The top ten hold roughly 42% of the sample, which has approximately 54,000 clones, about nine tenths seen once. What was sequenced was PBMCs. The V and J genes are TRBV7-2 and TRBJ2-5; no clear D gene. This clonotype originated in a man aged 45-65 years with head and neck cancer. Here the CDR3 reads CASSGQGSETQYF. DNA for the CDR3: TGTGCCAGCAGCGGCCAAGGATCAGAGACCCAGTACTTC.